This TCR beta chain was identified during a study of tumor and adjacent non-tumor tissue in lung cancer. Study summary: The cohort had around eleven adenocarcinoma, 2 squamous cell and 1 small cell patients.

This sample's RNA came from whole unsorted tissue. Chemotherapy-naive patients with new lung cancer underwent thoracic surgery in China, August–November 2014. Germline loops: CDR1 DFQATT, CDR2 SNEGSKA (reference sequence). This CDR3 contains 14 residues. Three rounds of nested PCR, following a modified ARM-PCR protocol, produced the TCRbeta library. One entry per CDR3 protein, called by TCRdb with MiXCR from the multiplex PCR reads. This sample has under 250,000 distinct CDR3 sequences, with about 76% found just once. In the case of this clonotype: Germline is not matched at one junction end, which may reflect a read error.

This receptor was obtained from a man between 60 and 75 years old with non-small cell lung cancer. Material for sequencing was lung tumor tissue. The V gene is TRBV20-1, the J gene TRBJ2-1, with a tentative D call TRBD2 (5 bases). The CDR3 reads CSATVRVSYNEQFF. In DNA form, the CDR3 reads TGCAGTGCTACAGTGCGGGTCTCCTACAATGAGCAATTCTTC.